The following is a T cell receptor beta chain sequence with its context. Its antigen is currently unknown. The source of the sample is a study of Graves' ophthalmopathy and Graves' hyperthyroidism. Findings and limits, study-wide: In predicting ophthalmopathy progression, the model reached roughly 71% sensitivity and around 72% specificity.

CDR3 length equals 16 residues. Looked up from germline, CDR1 is DFQATT and CDR2 is SNEGSKA (reference sequence). Trimming removed 6 bases from V and 4 bases from J; junction bases left unmatched: 16. None of the included patients had other autoimmune diseases, uncontrolled infections, pregnancy or lactation, as these led to exclusion. From RNA, the CDR3 regions of TCR beta chains were amplified and sequenced. HTBI-primed RT-PCR formed the first round, and a multiplex PCR formed the second. TCRdb reprocessed the multiplex PCR reads via MiXCR and lists one record per CDR3 protein. In the table there are about 210,000 distinct CDR3 sequences, over 25% of which are singletons.

This receptor was identified in a man aged 50 to 60 with Graves' ophthalmopathy. The chain has TRBV20-1 and TRBJ2-7; TRBD1 agrees at 9 bases. Sequencing was done on a sample of peripheral blood. CDR3: CSATIVGTGKGYEQYF. In DNA form, the CDR3 reads TGCAGTGCCACCATCGTTGGGACAGGGAAGGGGTACGAGCAGTACTTC.